The sequence of this TCR beta chain was determined in a study of molecular identifiers for immune sequencing clone quantification. Study-wide points: The study reportedly detected spiked Jurkat TCR RNA from one cell among approximately 1 million naive cells.

The CDR3 contains 15 residues. With 3 bases removed from V and 4 bases from J, the gap between germline ends came to 12 bases. This clonotype was seen more than once but under ten times. Its target is not known. Making the bulk TCR libraries relied on previously described methods and listed TCR primers. TCRdb analysed the PCR reads with MiXCR anew, one entry per CDR3 protein. The sample holds 60,000 to 70,000 distinct CDR3 sequences, 18% seen once. Investigators produced naive CD8 libraries from about 19,000 to 1,100,000 sorted cells, drawing on 10%, 30% or 50% RNA. Sorting isolated naive CD8 T cells as CD8+CD4-CCR7+CD45RA+ events.

The source is a human donor in good health. Some libraries in this study had Jurkat cell RNA spiked in. The sequencing input was naive CD8+ T cells from blood, with Jurkat cell RNA spiked in. Subset indicated: FACS-sorted CD8+CD4-CCR7+CD45RA+ naive T cells. The chain carries TRBV12-3 or TRBV12-4 and TRBJ2-2; maybe TRBD1 (6 bases). The DNA for the CDR3 is TGTGCCAGCAGTTTTCCCAGGGGATTCACCGGGGAGCTGTTTTTT. Translation gives CASSFPRGFTGELFF.